These T cell receptor beta chains were read from a single sample in a study of cytomegalovirus exposure and HLA in healthy donors. Assay used: immunoSEQ multiplex PCR; TCRdb lists only in-frame clones, some missing. The sample has about 130,000 clones; roughly nine tenths are singletons. The material sequenced was PBMCs. These receptors originate from a woman aged 18 to 35 in good health and CMV-seronegative. The CDR3 runs from the conserved cysteine through the conserved F or W. D genes are given only for firm matches. A row's size may be missing; if present it is once, few, many or a size class.

D	V	size	J	DNA	CDR3
NA	TRBV5-1	NA	TRBJ2-7	TGCGCCAGCAGCTTGGCCCCCCCAGGGAACTCCTACGAGCAGTACTTC	CASSLAPPGNSYEQYF
NA	TRBV16	NA	TRBJ1-1	TGTGCCAGCAGCCAGAGGGCAATGAACACTGAAGCTTTCTTT	CASSQRAMNTEAFF
TRBD1	TRBV5-4	NA	TRBJ1-6	TGTGCCAGCAGCTTTGACAGGGGGAATTCACCCCTCCACTTT	CASSFDRGNSPLHF
NA	TRBV5-1	NA	TRBJ1-3	TGCGCCAGCAGCGGGGGGTTAGGGGACCACTCTGGAAACACCATATATTTT	CASSGGLGDHSGNTIYF
NA	TRBV5-6	NA	TRBJ1-1	TGTGCCAGCAGTTCAGGAGGCGGCACTGAAGCTTTCTTT	CASSSGGGTEAFF
NA	TRBV7-8	NA	TRBJ2-5	TGTGCCAGCAGCGCGGTTGGGGCAGGAGCTGTAGAGACCCAGTACTTC	CASSAVGAGAVETQYF
NA	TRBV18	NA	TRBJ2-1	TGTGCCAGCTCACCTTTACAGGGTACCTCCTACAATGAGCAGTTCTTC	CASSPLQGTSYNEQFF
TRBD1	TRBV11-3	once	TRBJ2-2	TGTGCCAGCAGCTTAGAGACAGGGGACGCCGGGGAGCTGTTTTTT	CASSLETGDAGELFF
NA	TRBV10-1	NA	TRBJ2-1	TGCGCCAGCAGTGAGTCGGTAGCCCTTCGGTCGGATGAGCAGTTCTTC	CASSESVALRSDEQFF
TRBD1	TRBV6-1	few	TRBJ1-5	TGTGCCAGCAGGATGACAGGGAATCAGCCCCAGCATTTT	CASRMTGNQPQHF
NA	TRBV10-1	NA	TRBJ2-2	TGCGCCAGCAGTTTAGAGTTGACCGGGGAGCTGTTTTTT	CASSLELTGELFF
NA	TRBV5-1	NA	TRBJ1-2	TGCGCCAGCAGCTTGGGCAGGGACTATGGCTACACCTTC	CASSLGRDYGYTF
NA	TRBV4-2	NA	TRBJ1-1	TGTGCCAGCAGCCAAGACCTGGGGGCGGCGATTTCTGAAGCTTTCTTT	CASSQDLGAAISEAFF
NA	TRBV7-9	once	TRBJ1-6	TGTGCCAGCAGCTCGCTAGGCGGCAATAATTCACCCCTCCACTTT	CASSSLGGNNSPLHF
NA	TRBV29-1	NA	TRBJ2-5	TGCAGCGTTGACCCCGCGGCGGAGACCCAGTACTTC	CSVDPAAETQYF
NA	TRBV7-2	once	TRBJ1-6	TGTGCCAGCATGAGTGCATCCTATAATTCACCCCTCCACTTT	CASMSASYNSPLHF
NA	TRBV7-3	NA	TRBJ2-2	TGTGCCAGCAGCCCACCCGGTAGGGGAACGAACACCGGGGAGCTGTTTTTT	CASSPPGRGTNTGELFF
TRBD2	TRBV10-3	once	TRBJ2-7	TGTGCCATCCGGCGGGAGAGCTACGAGCAGTACTTC	CAIRRESYEQYF
NA	TRBV2	NA	TRBJ1-6	TGTGCCACGATGCCACAGTCGCGACCCCTCCACTTT	CATMPQSRPLHF
NA	TRBV4-1	once	TRBJ1-2	TGCGCCAGCAGCCCAACTGGCTATGGCTACACCTTC	CASSPTGYGYTF
NA	TRBV5-6	NA	TRBJ1-2	TGTGCCAGCAGCTTCTCAGGATCCACCTCTTCTGGGTATGGCTACACCTTC	CASSFSGSTSSGYGYTF
TRBD1	TRBV27	NA	TRBJ1-5	TGTGCCAGCAGGCCCGGGACAGGGGTTTATAGCAATCAGCCCCAGCATTTT	CASRPGTGVYSNQPQHF
TRBD2	TRBV5-4	NA	TRBJ2-7	TGTGCCAGCAGCTTAAGCGGCGGGGGGCTCTCCTACGAGCAGTACTTC	CASSLSGGGLSYEQYF
NA	TRBV4-1	NA	TRBJ2-7	TGCGCCAGCAGCCACCCGGCGGCTCCCTACGAGCAGTACTTC	CASSHPAAPYEQYF
NA	TRBV27	NA	TRBJ1-1	TGTGCCAGCAGTTGGTCCCGACAGGCGAACACTGAAGCTTTCTTT	CASSWSRQANTEAFF
NA	TRBV20-1	NA	TRBJ1-3	TGCAGTGCTTCGGGTGGAAACACCATATATTTT	CSASGGNTIYF
TRBD2	TRBV29-1	NA	TRBJ2-3	TGCAGCGTTAGGGGACTAGCGGGGGTGATATCCACAGATACGCAGTATTTT	CSVRGLAGVISTDTQYF
NA	TRBV27	NA	TRBJ2-1	TGTGCCAGCAGTTTTATCCACCTGGGAGGCGATGAGCAGTTCTTC	CASSFIHLGGDEQFF
NA	TRBV5-1	NA	TRBJ2-1	TGCGCCAGCAGCACTGGGGCTAGCGCAGACTTCTCCTACAATGAGCAGTTCTTC	CASSTGASADFSYNEQFF
TRBD1	TRBV7-6	NA	TRBJ2-5	TGTGCCAGCAGCTTAACAGGGGATGCGACCCAGTACTTC	CASSLTGDATQYF
NA	TRBV19	NA	TRBJ2-7	TGTGCCAGTAGTATCCCCCCCGGGAACGAGCAGTACTTC	CASSIPPGNEQYF
NA	TRBV18	NA	TRBJ1-4	TGTGCCAGCTCACCAAGACCTGACAGCTCTAATGAAAAACTGTTTTTT	CASSPRPDSSNEKLFF
TRBD1	TRBV12-5	NA	TRBJ1-1	TGTGCTAGTGGTTTGGTACTGACAGGGGCCTACATGAACACTGAAGCTTTCTTT	CASGLVLTGAYMNTEAFF
TRBD1	TRBV5-4	NA	TRBJ2-7	TGTGCCAGCAGCCGAAAAGACAGGGGGAACTACGAGCAGTACTTC	CASSRKDRGNYEQYF